This TCR beta chain was found in a study of shared clonotypes between healthy human individuals. Points from the study as a whole: Shared across a handful of donors were about 4.6% of the naive CD4 clonotypes. The generation probabilities recorded for non-shared clonotypes fell below those of clonotypes shared by all four donors.

Comments on this clone: What it recognizes is unknown.

The CDR3 is 15 amino acids. Germline-derived CDR1 and CDR2 are SGHTA and FQGTGA. The junction had 8 bases not matched to a gene; V was cut back by 4 bases and J by 4 bases. Clones were sequenced by immunoSEQ multiplex PCR, and TCRdb holds only the in-frame ones, with some missing. This sample yields fewer than 1.4 million clones, of which around 78% are seen a single time; 0.55% to 0.7% belongs to the top ten. Study donors comprised healthy, HIV-negative adults devoid of recent acute infection or vaccination. The genes are TRBV7-3 and TRBJ2-5, with 8 nucleotides matching TRBD2. Specimen: memory CD4+ T cells from PBMCs. The subset is: CD45RA-negative fraction. This sequence originates from a man younger than 35 in good health. Some clones in this sample may be carry-over from other donors' samples. The CDR3 bases are TGTGCCAGCAGCTCAAATAGCGGGACACGAGAGACCCAGTACTTC. Protein product: CASSSNSGTRETQYF.